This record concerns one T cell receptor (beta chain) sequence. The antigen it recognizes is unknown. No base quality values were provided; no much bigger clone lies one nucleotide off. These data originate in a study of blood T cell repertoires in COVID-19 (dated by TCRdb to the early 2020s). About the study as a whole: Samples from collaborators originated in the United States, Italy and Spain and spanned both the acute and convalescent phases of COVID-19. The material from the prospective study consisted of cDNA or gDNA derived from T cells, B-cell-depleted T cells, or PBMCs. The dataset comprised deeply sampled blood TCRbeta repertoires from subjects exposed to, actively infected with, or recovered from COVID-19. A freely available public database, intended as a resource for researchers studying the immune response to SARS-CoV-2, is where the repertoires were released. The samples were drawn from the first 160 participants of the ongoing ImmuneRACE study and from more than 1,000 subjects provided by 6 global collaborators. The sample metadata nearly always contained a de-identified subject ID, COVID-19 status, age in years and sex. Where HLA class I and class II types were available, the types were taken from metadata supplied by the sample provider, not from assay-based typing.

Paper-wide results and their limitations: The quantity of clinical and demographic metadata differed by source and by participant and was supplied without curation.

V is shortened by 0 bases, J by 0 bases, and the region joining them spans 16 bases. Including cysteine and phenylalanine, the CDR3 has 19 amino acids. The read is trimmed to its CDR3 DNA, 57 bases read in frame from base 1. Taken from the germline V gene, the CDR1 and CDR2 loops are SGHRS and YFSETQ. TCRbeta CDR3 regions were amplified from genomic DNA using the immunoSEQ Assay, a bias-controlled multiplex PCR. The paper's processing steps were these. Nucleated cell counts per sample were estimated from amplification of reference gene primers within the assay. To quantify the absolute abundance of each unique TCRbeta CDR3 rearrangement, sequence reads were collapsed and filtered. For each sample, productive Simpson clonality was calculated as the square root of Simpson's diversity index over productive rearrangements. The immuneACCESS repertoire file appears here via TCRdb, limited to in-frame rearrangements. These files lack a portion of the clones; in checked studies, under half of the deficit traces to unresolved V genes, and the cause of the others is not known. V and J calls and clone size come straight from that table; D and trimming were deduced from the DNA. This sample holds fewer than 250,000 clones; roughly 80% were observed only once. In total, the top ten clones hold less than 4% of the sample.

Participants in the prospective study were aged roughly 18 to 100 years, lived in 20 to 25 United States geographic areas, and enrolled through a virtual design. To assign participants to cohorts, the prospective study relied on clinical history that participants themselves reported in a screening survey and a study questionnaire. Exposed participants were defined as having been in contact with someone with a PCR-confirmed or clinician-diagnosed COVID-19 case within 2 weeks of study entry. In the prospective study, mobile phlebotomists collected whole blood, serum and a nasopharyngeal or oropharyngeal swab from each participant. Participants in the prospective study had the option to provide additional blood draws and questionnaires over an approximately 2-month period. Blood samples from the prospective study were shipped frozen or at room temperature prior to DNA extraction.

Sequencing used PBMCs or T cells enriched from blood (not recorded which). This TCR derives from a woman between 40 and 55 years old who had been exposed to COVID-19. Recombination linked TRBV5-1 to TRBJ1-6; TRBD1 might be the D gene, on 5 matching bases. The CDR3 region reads CASSLGRDGYSSYNSPLHF. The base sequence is TGCGCCAGCAGCTTGGGGCGGGACGGCTATTCCTCCTATAATTCACCCCTCCACTTT.